Each of the 13 T cell receptor beta chains below was sequenced from the same sample in a study of cytomegalovirus exposure and HLA in healthy donors. PCR amplification relied on 60 Vbeta primers (plus 13 Jbeta primers). Method: immunoSEQ multiplex PCR; TCRdb's copy keeps in-frame clones and lacks some. This table holds 85,000 to 90,000 clones. Sequencing was carried out using PBMCs. These receptor sequences come from a man aged 45-65 years in good health and CMV-seropositive.

The chain is built from TRBV18 and TRBJ2-6; TRBD1 agrees at 12 bases. The CDR3 contains 19 residues. V shed 3 bases, J shed 4 bases, and the junction held 10 bases outside the gene matches. Germline V gene lookup returns CDR1 KGHSH and CDR2 LQKENI. The CDR3 nucleotides read TGTGCCAGCTCACCCAGACCGGGACAGGGGGCGTACGGGGCCAACGTCCTGACTTTC. Translation gives CASSPRPGQGAYGANVLTF.

V gene TRBV15 combines with J gene TRBJ2-1; 9 nucleotides line up with TRBD2. The CDR3 is made up of 14 amino acids. Germline CDR1 LNHNV, CDR2 YYDKDF (reference sequence). V shed 0 bases, J shed 8 bases, and the junction held 2 bases outside the gene matches. In DNA, the CDR3 is TGTGCCACCAGCAGAGACCAGCGGGGGGATGAGCAGTTCTTC. It yields the protein CATSRDQRGDEQFF.

The chain uses TRBV5-1 and TRBJ2-1; 7 bases agree with TRBD1. Germline CDR1 SGHRS, CDR2 YFSETQ. The CDR3 is made up of 17 amino acids. The junction had 16 bases not matched to a gene; V was cut back by 2 bases and J by 8 bases. The CDR3 DNA follows: TGCGCCAGCAGCTTAGCTGCCCCTCGGGACAGAACGTATGAGCAGTTCTTC. It translates to CASSLAAPRDRTYEQFF.

This chain links TRBV18 with TRBJ1-4; 9 positions match TRBD1. There are 17 residues in the CDR3. V trimming: 1 base; J trimming: 8 bases; junction bases outside the gene matches: 11. Germline lookup yields CDR1 KGHSH and CDR2 LQKENI. The CDR3 DNA sequence: TGTGCCAGCTCACCACTCCTTCCGGGACAGGGTAGCGAAAAACTGTTTTTT. It is translated as CASSPLLPGQGSEKLFF.

The CDR3 DNA reads as TGTGCCAGCAGCGAGTGGGACAAAGAACAGAGGTATTTT. As protein: CASSEWDKEQRYF. J is TRBJ2-3 and V is TRBV9; possible D gene TRBD1, 6 bases. V lost 3 bases to trimming and J lost 14 bases, with 19 bases between them. CDR3 size: 13 residues. From germline, CDR1 is SGDLS and CDR2 YYNGEE. Full variable domain (missing parts from reference TRBV9 and TRBJ2-3): DSGVTQTPKHLITATGQRVTLRCSPRSGDLSVYWYQQSLDQGLQFLIQYYNGEERAKGNILERFSAQQFPDLHSELNLSSLELGDSALYFCASSEWDKEQRYFGPGTRLTVL.

This rearrangement joins TRBV25-1 to TRBJ2-5; the D gene is possibly TRBD1 (6 bases). CDR1 is MGHDK, CDR2 SYGVNS, per germline. With 3 bases removed from V and 5 bases from J, the gap between germline ends came to 13 bases. This CDR3 region has 14 residues. The CDR3 DNA reads as TGTGCCAGCAGTGAGGACAGAGGTAGGGAGACCCAGTACTTC. Residues: CASSEDRGRETQYF.

The CDR3 region has the DNA TGTGCCAGTAGTATCGGGACGGCCAGGGGACATAATCAGCCCCAGCATTTT. Amino acid sequence: CASSIGTARGHNQPQHF. This chain connects TRBV19 to TRBJ1-5; D is perhaps TRBD1 (6 bases). Between the trimmed V and J ends, which lost 3 bases and 4 bases, there was a span of 19 bases. Germline V gene sequence: CDR1 LNHDA, CDR2 SQIVND (reference sequence). The CDR3 loop spans 17 amino acids. The full variable domain, completed using reference TRBV19 and TRBJ1-5, is DGGITQSPKYLFRKEGQNVTLSCEQNLNHDAMYWYRQDPGQGLRLIYYSQIVNDFQKGDIAEGYSVSREKKESFPLTVTSAQKNPTAFYLCASSIGTARGHNQPQHFGDGTRLSIL.

This chain connects TRBV25-1 to TRBJ1-1, with TRBD1 matching 9 bases. The CDR3 consists of 16 residues. Looked up from germline, CDR1 is MGHDK and CDR2 is SYGVNS. With 3 bases clipped from V and 4 bases from J, the junction kept 9 bases outside the gene matches. CDR3 loop: CASSDFQGGQGTEAFF. The CDR3 DNA reads TGTGCCAGCAGTGACTTTCAGGGGGGACAGGGCACTGAAGCTTTCTTT.

The CDR3 DNA reads TGTGCCTGGAGTCGACCTCCGACAGGGACCTACGAGCAGTACTTC. Protein product: CAWSRPPTGTYEQYF. The chain links TRBV30 to TRBJ2-7; 7 nucleotides agree with TRBD1. The CDR3 length is 15 residues. Germline V CDR1 and CDR2: GTSNPN, SVGIG (reference sequence). Unmatched junction bases numbered 9, after V lost 2 bases and J lost 2 bases.

The gene calls are TRBV6-6 and TRBJ2-1; TRBD2 might be the D (5 bases). The CDR3 is made up of 15 amino acids. Trimming pared 0 bases from V and 3 bases from J, leaving 9 bases between. Germline lookup yields CDR1 MNHNY and CDR2 SVGAGI (reference sequence). DNA of the CDR3: TGTGCCAGCAGTTACTCAACGGGAATCTACAATGAGCAGTTCTTC. Translation: CASSYSTGIYNEQFF.

The rearrangement uses TRBV29-1 and TRBJ1-2; 11 positions agree with TRBD1. Germline V gene data show CDR1 as SQVTM and CDR2 as ANQGSEA. J gave up 5 bases and V 2 bases, and 4 bases lay outside the gene matches. The CDR3 sequence is 14 residues long. CDR3 sequence (DNA): TGCAGCGTTGAACGGGGACAGGGGGTTTATGGCTACACCTTC. This codes for CSVERGQGVYGYTF.

The chain is built from TRBV19 and TRBJ1-1; a possible D gene is TRBD1 (5 bases). The CDR3 sequence is 15 residues long. V lost 9 bases and J lost 0, with 17 bases in between. Germline V lookup: CDR1 LNHDA, CDR2 SQIVND (reference sequence). The chain's CDR3 is CASYPWAGLNTEAFF. DNA for the CDR3: TGTGCCAGCTACCCGTGGGCAGGGCTGAACACTGAAGCTTTCTTT. The variable domain in full, completed from reference TRBV19 and TRBJ1-1, reads DGGITQSPKYLFRKEGQNVTLSCEQNLNHDAMYWYRQDPGQGLRLIYYSQIVNDFQKGDIAEGYSVSREKKESFPLTVTSAQKNPTAFYLCASYPWAGLNTEAFFGQGTRLTVV.

Turning to this clone: One end of the junction does not line up with germline, which may come from a read error. V usage is TRBV7-7 and J usage is TRBJ2-3; D unclear. Germline CDR1 is SSHAT and CDR2 is FNYEAQ (reference sequence). The CDR3 loop spans 13 amino acids. Written as DNA, the CDR3 is TGTGCTAGCAGCTTAGCCCTCGCAGATACGCAGTATTTT. Protein: CASSLALADTQYF.